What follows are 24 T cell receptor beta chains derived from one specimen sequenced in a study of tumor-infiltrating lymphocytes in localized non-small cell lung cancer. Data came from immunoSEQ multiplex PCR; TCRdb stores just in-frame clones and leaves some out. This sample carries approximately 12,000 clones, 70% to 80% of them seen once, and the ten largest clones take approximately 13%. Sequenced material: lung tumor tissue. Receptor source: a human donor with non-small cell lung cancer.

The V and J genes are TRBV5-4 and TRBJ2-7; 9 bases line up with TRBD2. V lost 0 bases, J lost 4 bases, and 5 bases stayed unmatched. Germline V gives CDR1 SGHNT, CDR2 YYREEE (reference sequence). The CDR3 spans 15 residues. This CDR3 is CASSLEGGGVYEQYF. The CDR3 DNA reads TGTGCCAGCAGCTTGGAAGGCGGGGGGGTTTACGAGCAGTACTTC.

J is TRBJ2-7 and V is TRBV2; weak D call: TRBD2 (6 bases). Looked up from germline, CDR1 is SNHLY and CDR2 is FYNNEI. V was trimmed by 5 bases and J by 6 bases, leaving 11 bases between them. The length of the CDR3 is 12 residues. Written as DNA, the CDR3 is TGTGCCAGCAGTTCGACTAGGGGCGAGCAGTACTTC. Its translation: CASSSTRGEQYF.

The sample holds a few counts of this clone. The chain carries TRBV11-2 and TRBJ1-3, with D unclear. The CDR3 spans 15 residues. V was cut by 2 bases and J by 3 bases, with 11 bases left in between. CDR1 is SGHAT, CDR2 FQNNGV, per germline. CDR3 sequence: CASSLSESSGNTIYF. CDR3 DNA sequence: TGTGCCAGCAGCTTATCCGAAAGTAGTGGAAACACCATATATTTT.

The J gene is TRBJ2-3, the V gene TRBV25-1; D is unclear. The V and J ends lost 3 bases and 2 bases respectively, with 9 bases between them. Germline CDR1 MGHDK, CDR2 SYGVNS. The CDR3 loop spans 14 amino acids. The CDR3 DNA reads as TGTGCCAGCAGTGATCACGCCTTCACAGATACGCAGTATTTT. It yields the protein CASSDHAFTDTQYF.

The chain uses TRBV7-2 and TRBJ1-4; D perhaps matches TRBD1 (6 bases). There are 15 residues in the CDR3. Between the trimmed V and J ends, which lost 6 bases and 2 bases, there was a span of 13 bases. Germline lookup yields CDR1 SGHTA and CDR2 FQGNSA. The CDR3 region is CASSIGGATNEKLFF. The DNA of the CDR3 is TGTGCCAGCAGTATCGGGGGGGCTACTAATGAAAAACTGTTTTTT.

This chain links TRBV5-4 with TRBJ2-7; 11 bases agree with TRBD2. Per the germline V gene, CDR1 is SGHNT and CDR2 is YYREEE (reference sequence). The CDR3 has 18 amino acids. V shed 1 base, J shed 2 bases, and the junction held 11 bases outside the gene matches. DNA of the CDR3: TGTGCCAGCAGCTTGCAACGGCTAGCGGGAGGTTACACCTACGAGCAGTACTTC. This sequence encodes CASSLQRLAGGYTYEQYF.

CDR3 sequence: CSAGRTGGTYEQYF. In nucleotides, the CDR3 is TGCAGCGCAGGACGGACAGGGGGCACCTACGAGCAGTACTTC. The chain recombines TRBV29-1 with TRBJ2-7; TRBD1 agrees at 11 bases. The CDR3 length is 14 residues. V lost 7 bases and J lost 2; bases outside the gene matches: 7. The germline V gene encodes CDR1 SQVTM and CDR2 ANQGSEA.

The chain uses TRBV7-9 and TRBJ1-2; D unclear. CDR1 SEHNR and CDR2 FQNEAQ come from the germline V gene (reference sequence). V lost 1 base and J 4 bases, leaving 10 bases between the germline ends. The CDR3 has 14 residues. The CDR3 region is CASSLDRGTYGYTF. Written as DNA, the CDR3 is TGTGCCAGCAGCTTAGATCGGGGTACCTATGGCTACACCTTC.

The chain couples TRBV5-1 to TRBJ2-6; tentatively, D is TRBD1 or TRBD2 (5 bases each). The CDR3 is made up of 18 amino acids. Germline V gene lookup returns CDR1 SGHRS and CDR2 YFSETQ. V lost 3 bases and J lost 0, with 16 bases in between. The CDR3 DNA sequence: TGCGCCAGCAGCTCTGAGGGGATTAAGAGCTCTGGGGCCAACGTCCTGACTTTC. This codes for CASSSEGIKSSGANVLTF.

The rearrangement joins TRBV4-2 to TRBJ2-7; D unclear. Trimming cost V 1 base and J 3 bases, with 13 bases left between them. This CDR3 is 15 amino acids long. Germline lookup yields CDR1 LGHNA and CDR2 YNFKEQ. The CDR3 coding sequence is TGTGCCAGCAGCCAAGTATCTAGTAATCTCTACGAGCAGTACTTC. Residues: CASSQVSSNLYEQYF.

The CDR3 spells CATRTGYNANYGYTF. CDR3 nucleotides: TGTGCCACGCGGACAGGGTACAACGCTAACTATGGCTACACCTTC. The V call is TRBV15, the J call TRBJ1-2, with 8 bases identical to TRBD1. Germline-derived CDR1 and CDR2 are LNHNV and YYDKDF (reference sequence). The CDR3 sequence is 15 residues long. The V and J ends lost 9 bases and 0 bases, in that order; junction bases with no gene match: 9.

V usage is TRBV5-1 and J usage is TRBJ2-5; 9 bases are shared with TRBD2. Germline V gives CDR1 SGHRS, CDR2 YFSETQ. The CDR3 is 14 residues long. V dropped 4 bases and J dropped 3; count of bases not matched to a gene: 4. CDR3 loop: CASSPTSGKETQYF. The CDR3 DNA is TGCGCCAGCAGCCCGACTAGCGGAAAAGAGACCCAGTACTTC. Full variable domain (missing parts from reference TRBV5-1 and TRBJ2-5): KAGVTQTPRYLIKTRGQQVTLSCSPISGHRSVSWYQQTPGQGLQFLFEYFSETQRNKGNFPGRFSGRQFSNSRSEMNVSTLELGDSALYLCASSPTSGKETQYFGPGTRLLVL.

The CDR3 coding sequence is TGTGCCAGCAGTTTAATGGGACAGGCCACAGATACGCAGTATTTT. It translates to CASSLMGQATDTQYF. The rearrangement uses TRBV28 and TRBJ2-3, with TRBD1 matching over 8 bases. The CDR3 extends over 15 amino acids. V dropped 2 bases and J dropped 2; count of bases not matched to a gene: 3. In germline, CDR1 is MDHEN, CDR2 SYDVKM.

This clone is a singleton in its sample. The CDR3 region is CASSLLGDTGELFF. Here the CDR3 DNA reads TGTGCCAGCTCATTATTAGGCGACACCGGGGAGCTGTTTTTT. V is TRBV18 and J is TRBJ2-2; D is uncertain. Germline V gene data show CDR1 as KGHSH and CDR2 as LQKENI. V was cut by 5 bases and J by 3 bases, with 10 bases left in between. CDR3 length: 14 amino acids. Full variable domain (outside the CDR3, taken from reference TRBV18 and TRBJ2-2): NAGVMQNPRHLVRRRGQEARLRCSPMKGHSHVYWYRQLPEEGLKFMVYLQKENIIDESGMPKERFSAEFPKEGPSILRIQQVVRGDSAAYFCASSLLGDTGELFFGEGSRLTVL.

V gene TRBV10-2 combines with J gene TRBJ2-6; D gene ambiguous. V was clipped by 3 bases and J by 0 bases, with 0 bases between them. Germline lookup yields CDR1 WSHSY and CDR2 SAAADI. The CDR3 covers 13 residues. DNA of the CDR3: TGCGCCAGCAGTGACTCTGGGGCCAACGTCCTGACTTTC. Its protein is CASSDSGANVLTF.

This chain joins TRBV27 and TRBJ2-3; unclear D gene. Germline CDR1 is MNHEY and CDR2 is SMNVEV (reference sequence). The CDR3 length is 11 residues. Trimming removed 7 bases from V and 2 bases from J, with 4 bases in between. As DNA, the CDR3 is TGTGCCAGCACCCTCACAGATACGCAGTATTTT. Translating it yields CASTLTDTQYF.

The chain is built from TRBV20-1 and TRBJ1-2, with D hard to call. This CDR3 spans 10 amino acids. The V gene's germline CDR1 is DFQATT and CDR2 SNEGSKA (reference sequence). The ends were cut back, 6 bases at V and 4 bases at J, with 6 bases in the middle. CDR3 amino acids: CSAISYGYTF. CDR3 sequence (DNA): TGCAGTGCGATCTCCTATGGCTACACCTTC.

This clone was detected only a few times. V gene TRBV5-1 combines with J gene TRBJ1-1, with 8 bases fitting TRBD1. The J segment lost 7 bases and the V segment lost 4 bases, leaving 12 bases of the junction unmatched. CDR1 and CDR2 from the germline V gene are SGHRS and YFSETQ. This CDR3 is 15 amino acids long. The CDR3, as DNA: TGCGCCAGCAGCGTGACGACAGGGGCTCTAAATGAAGCTTTCTTT. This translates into CASSVTTGALNEAFF.

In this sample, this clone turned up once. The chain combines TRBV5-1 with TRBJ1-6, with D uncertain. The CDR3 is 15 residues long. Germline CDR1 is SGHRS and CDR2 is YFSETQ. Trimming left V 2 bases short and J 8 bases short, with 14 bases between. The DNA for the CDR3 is TGCGCCAGCAGCTTCAACTCACCGAAGGATTCACCCCTCCACTTT. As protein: CASSFNSPKDSPLHF.

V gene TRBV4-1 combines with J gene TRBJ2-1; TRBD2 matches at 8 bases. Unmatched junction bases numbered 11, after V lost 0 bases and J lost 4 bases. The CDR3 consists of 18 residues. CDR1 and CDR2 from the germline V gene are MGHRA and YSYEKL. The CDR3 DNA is TGCGCCAGCAGCCAAGACTTTGGGGCACTAGCGGTTTACAATGAGCAGTTCTTC. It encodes CASSQDFGALAVYNEQFF.

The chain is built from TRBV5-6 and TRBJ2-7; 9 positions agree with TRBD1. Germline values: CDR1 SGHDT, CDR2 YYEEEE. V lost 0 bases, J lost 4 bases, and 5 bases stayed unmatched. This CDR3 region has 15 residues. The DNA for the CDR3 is TGTGCCAGCAGCTTGGTCGGACAGGGGTCTTACGAGCAGTACTTC. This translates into CASSLVGQGSYEQYF. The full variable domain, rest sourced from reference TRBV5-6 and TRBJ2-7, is DAGVTQSPTHLIKTRGQQVTLRCSPKSGHDTVSWYQQALGQGPQFIFQYYEEEERQRGNFPDRFSGHQFPNYSSELNVNALLLGDSALYLCASSLVGQGSYEQYFGPGTRLTVT.

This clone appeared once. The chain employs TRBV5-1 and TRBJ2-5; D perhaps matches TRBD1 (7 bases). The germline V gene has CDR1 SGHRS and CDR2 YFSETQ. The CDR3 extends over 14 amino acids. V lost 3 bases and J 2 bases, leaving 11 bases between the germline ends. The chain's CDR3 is CASSWRDSQETQYF. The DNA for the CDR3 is TGCGCCAGCAGCTGGCGGGACAGTCAAGAGACCCAGTACTTC.

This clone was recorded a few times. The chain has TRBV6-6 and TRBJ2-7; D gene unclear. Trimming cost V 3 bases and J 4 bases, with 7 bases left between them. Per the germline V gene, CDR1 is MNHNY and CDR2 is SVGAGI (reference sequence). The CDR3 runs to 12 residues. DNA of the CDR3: TGTGCCAGCAGTTATGACGGATACGAGCAGTACTTC. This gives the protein CASSYDGYEQYF.

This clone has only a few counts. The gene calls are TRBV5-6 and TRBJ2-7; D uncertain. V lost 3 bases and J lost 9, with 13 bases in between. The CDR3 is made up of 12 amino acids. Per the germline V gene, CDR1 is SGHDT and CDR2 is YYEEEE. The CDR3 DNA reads TGTGCCAGCAGCTCTGGCGGCTTTGGGCAGTACTTC. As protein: CASSSGGFGQYF.